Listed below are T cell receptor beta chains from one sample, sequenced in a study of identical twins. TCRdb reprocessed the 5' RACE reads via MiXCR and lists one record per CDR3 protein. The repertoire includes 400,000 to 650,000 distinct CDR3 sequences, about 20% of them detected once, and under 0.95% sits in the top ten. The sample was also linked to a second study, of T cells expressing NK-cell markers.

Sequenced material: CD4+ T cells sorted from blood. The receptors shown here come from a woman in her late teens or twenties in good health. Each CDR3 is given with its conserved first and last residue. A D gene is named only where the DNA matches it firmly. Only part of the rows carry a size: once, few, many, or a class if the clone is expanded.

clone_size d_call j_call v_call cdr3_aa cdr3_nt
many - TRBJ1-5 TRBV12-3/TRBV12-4 CASGRGAHSNQPQHF TGTGCCAGCGGGCGGGGGGCGCATAGCAATCAGCCCCAGCATTTT
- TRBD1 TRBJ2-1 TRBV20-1 CSARRSGTGNYNEQFF TGCAGTGCTAGAAGGTCGGGGACAGGGAACTACAATGAGCAGTTCTTC
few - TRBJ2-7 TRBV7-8 CASSLGGSQYEQYF TGTGCCAGCAGCTTAGGGGGTTCGCAATACGAGCAGTACTTC
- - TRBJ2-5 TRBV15 CATSRDSRGQETQYF TGTGCCACCAGCAGAGATAGCAGGGGTCAAGAGACCCAGTACTTC
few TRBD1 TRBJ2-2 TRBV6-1 CASSATGGITGELFF TGTGCCAGCAGTGCGACAGGGGGTATTACCGGGGAGCTGTTTTTT
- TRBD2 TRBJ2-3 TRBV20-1 CSASVAGGRDTQYF TGCAGTGCTAGTGTAGCGGGGGGGCGGGATACGCAGTATTTT
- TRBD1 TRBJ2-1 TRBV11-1 CASSTDRANEQFF TGTGCCAGCAGCACGGACAGGGCCAATGAGCAGTTCTTC
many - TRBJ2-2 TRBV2 CASRQLLGLFF TGTGCCAGCAGACAACTTTTGGGGCTGTTTTTT
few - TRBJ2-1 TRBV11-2 CASSLASASAYNEQFF TGTGCCAGCAGCTTAGCTTCGGCTAGTGCCTACAATGAGCAGTTCTTC
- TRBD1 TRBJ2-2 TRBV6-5 CASSYSPDRGTGELFF TGTGCCAGCAGTTACTCCCCGGACAGGGGGACCGGGGAGCTGTTTTTT
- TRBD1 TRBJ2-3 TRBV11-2 CASSSRTGIPDTQYF TGTGCCAGCAGCTCAAGGACAGGGATCCCAGATACGCAGTATTTT
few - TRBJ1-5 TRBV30 CAWSVPLGPQHF TGTGCCTGGAGTGTTCCCCTCGGGCCCCAGCATTTT
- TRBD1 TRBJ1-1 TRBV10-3 CAISDAGTGVNTEAFF TGTGCCATCAGTGATGCCGGGACAGGGGTAAACACTGAAGCTTTCTTT
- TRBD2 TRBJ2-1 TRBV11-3 CASSVAGGSDNEQFF TGTGCCAGCAGCGTAGCGGGGGGCTCCGACAATGAGCAGTTCTTC
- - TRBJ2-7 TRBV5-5 CASSLAHSNSYEQYF TGTGCCAGCAGCTTGGCCCATTCGAATTCCTACGAGCAGTACTTC
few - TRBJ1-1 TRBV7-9 CASSLEQNTEAFF TGTGCCAGCAGCTTGGAGCAGAACACTGAAGCTTTCTTT
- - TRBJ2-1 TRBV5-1 CASSRLGESDNEQFF TGCGCCAGCAGCCGGTTGGGGGAATCCGACAATGAGCAGTTCTTC
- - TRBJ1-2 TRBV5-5 CASSLLSTGNYGYTF TGTGCCAGCAGCTTGCTATCGACAGGAAACTATGGCTACACCTTC
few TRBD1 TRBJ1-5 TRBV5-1 CASSLGPTGGGNQPQHF TGCGCCAGCAGCTTGGGACCTACAGGGGGTGGAAATCAGCCCCAGCATTTT
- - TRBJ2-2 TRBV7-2 CASSFRVSGELFF TGTGCCAGCAGCTTCAGGGTCTCCGGGGAGCTGTTTTTT
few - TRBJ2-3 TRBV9 CASSVAWNLDTQYF TGTGCCAGCAGCGTAGCTTGGAATCTGGATACGCAGTATTTT
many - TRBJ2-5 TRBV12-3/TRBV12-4 CASSFPEETQYF TGTGCCAGCAGTTTCCCCGAAGAGACCCAGTACTTC
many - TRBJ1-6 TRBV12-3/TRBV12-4 CASKRGGGGSPLHF TGTGCCAGCAAGCGAGGTGGAGGGGGATCACCCCTCCACTTT
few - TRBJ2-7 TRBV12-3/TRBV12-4 CASSGVPDGSYEQYF TGTGCCAGCAGTGGGGTCCCGGACGGCTCCTACGAGCAGTACTTC
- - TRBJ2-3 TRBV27 CASTGSEGLGGETQYF TGTGCCAGCACGGGGTCCGAGGGCCTGGGCGGGGAAACGCAGTATTTT